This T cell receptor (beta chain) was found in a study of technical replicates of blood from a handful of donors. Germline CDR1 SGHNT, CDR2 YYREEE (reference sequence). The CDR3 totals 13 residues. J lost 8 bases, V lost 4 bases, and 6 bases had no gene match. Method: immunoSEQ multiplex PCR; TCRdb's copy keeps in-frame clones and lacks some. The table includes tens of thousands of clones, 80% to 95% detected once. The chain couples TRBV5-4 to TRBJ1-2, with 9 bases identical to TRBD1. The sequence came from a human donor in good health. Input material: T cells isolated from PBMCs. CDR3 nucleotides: TGTGCCAGCAGCGTGACAGGGGGGCAGGGCTACACCTTC. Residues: CASSVTGGQGYTF.